Below, 19 T cell receptor beta chains from the same sample are listed, as sequenced in a study of T-cell reconstitution after alpha-beta-depleted transplantation in children. The TCRbeta library incorporated unique molecular identifiers. One entry per CDR3 protein, called by TCRdb with MiXCR from the PCR reads. Of around 450,000 distinct CDR3 sequences listed, approximately 41% were seen once; the top ten hold approximately 25%. The source was PBMCs, collected before TCRalphabeta/CD19-depleted stem cell transplant. These receptors all stem from a girl aged 2-15 years with aplastic anemia, due to receive a stem cell transplant.

V usage is TRBV30 and J usage is TRBJ1-5; D perhaps matches TRBD1 (6 bases). The CDR3 runs to 15 residues. The V end was cut by 1 base, the J end by 4 bases, with 14 bases between. Per germline, CDR1 GTSNPN and CDR2 SVGIG (reference sequence). The CDR3 DNA is TGTGCCTGGAGTGGAAAGGACAGCTTTAATCAGCCCCAGCATTTT. As protein: CAWSGKDSFNQPQHF.

The chain joins TRBV20-1 to TRBJ2-7; 8 bases match TRBD1. Germline-derived CDR1 and CDR2 are DFQATT and SNEGSKA (reference sequence). CDR3 size: 13 residues. V gave up 5 bases and J gave up 1 base; unmatched junction bases: 4. The CDR3 nucleotides read TGCAGTGCTCGGACAGGGAGTTCCTACGAGCAGTACTTC. It specifies CSARTGSSYEQYF.

The CDR3 here is CASSWGVPSSYEQYF. The DNA for the CDR3 is TGTGCCAGCAGTTGGGGAGTCCCGAGCTCCTACGAGCAGTACTTC. V and J are TRBV6-5 and TRBJ2-7, with TRBD2 as a possible D gene (5 bases). The CDR3 runs 15 residues. V dropped 4 bases and J dropped 0 bases, with 13 bases sitting between them. Germline assignment: CDR1 MNHEY and CDR2 SVGAGI.

Details on this clonotype: The junction does not match germline at one end; this may be a read error. V and J are TRBV20-1 and TRBJ2-3; weak D call: TRBD2 (7 bases). CDR3 length: 11 amino acids. Germline assignment: CDR1 DFQATT and CDR2 SNEGSKA (reference sequence). The CDR3 sequence is CSAGRGDRQYF. CDR3 DNA sequence: TGCAGTGCTGGGAGGGGGGATAGGCAGTATTTT.

This clonotype was detected a few times. The chain joins TRBV9 to TRBJ2-3; D remains ambiguous. From germline, CDR1 is SGDLS and CDR2 YYNGEE. The CDR3 is made up of 14 amino acids. The V and J ends lost 3 bases and 6 bases respectively, with 14 bases between them. The DNA of the CDR3 is TGTGCCAGCAGCGCTCACCTACAGATTGATACGCAGTATTTT. Its protein product is CASSAHLQIDTQYF.

This clonotype was seen once. The chain links TRBV6-5 to TRBJ2-1; tentative D call: TRBD1 (5 bases). This CDR3 contains 14 residues. Germline assignment: CDR1 MNHEY and CDR2 SVGAGI. V gave up 5 bases and J gave up 5 bases, with 13 bases separating them. CDR3 protein: CASSLQVKDNEQFF. In nucleotides, the CDR3 is TGTGCCAGCAGTCTACAGGTAAAGGACAATGAGCAGTTCTTC.

V gene TRBV4-1 combines with J gene TRBJ2-7; 7 positions match TRBD1. The CDR3 runs 14 residues. Germline lookup yields CDR1 MGHRA and CDR2 YSYEKL. Unmatched junction bases numbered 3, after V lost 2 bases and J lost 2 bases. The CDR3 protein is CASSQLDRPYEQYF. The CDR3 DNA reads TGCGCCAGCAGCCAACTGGACAGGCCCTACGAGCAGTACTTC.

The chain employs TRBV6-5 and TRBJ1-4; no clear D gene. CDR3 length equals 15 residues. V gave up 0 bases and J gave up 5 bases, with 10 bases separating them. Germline V gives CDR1 MNHEY, CDR2 SVGAGI. The CDR3, as DNA: TGTGCCAGCAGTTACTCTACGGAATCAAATGAAAAACTGTTTTTT. It encodes CASSYSTESNEKLFF.

The V and J genes are TRBV20-1 and TRBJ2-3; TRBD2 agrees at 7 bases. The V gene's germline CDR1 is DFQATT and CDR2 SNEGSKA (reference sequence). The V and J ends lost 1 base and 2 bases, in that order; junction bases with no gene match: 12. The CDR3 length is 17 residues. The CDR3 DNA follows: TGCAGTGCTAGAGGGAATCGTGGAGGGAGGGACACAGATACGCAGTATTTT. Protein sequence: CSARGNRGGRDTDTQYF.

A few counts support this clonotype. The rearrangement links TRBV7-9 to TRBJ2-3, with D unresolved. The CDR3 has 16 amino acids. Germline V gene lookup returns CDR1 SEHNR and CDR2 FQNEAQ (reference sequence). Trimming stripped 2 bases from V and 0 bases from J, with 12 bases between. In DNA, the CDR3 is TGTGCCAGCAGCTTAACCGACTTATCTAGCACAGATACGCAGTATTTT. Translating gives CASSLTDLSSTDTQYF.

This clonotype came up a few times. The chain employs TRBV5-1 and TRBJ2-7, with TRBD1 identical over 11 bases. The V segment lost 0 bases and the J segment 4 bases; nucleotides outside the gene matches: 3. The CDR3 is 15 amino acids. Looked up from germline, CDR1 is SGHRS and CDR2 is YFSETQ. The chain's CDR3 is CASSLGTGGAYEQYF. CDR3 nucleotides: TGCGCCAGCAGCTTGGGGACAGGGGGCGCGTACGAGCAGTACTTC.

The genes are TRBV20-1 and TRBJ2-5; 10 bases are shared with TRBD2. The CDR3 runs 16 residues. V dropped 1 base and J dropped 1; count of bases not matched to a gene: 6. The V gene's germline CDR1 is DFQATT and CDR2 SNEGSKA (reference sequence). The CDR3 protein is CSARGSGGAFQETQYF. CDR3 sequence (DNA): TGCAGTGCTAGAGGGAGCGGGGGGGCCTTCCAAGAGACCCAGTACTTC.

The chain has TRBV10-2 and TRBJ1-1, with TRBD1 as a possible D gene (5 bases). There are 14 residues in the CDR3. From germline, CDR1 is WSHSY and CDR2 SAAADI. The V end was cut by 1 base, the J end by 6 bases, with 12 bases between. Here the CDR3 reads CASSEWRGLPEAFF. The CDR3 DNA sequence: TGCGCCAGCAGTGAGTGGCGGGGCCTCCCTGAAGCTTTCTTT.

The rearrangement uses TRBV29-1 and TRBJ2-7; perhaps TRBD1 as D (6 bases). Trimming took off 4 bases at V and 3 bases at J, with 13 bases between the two ends. CDR3 length: 13 amino acids. The germline V gene has CDR1 SQVTM and CDR2 ANQGSEA. The CDR3 sequence is CSVAAGVLYEQYF. DNA for the CDR3: TGCAGCGTTGCGGCAGGGGTGCTCTACGAGCAGTACTTC.

The V and J genes are TRBV9 and TRBJ2-3; D may be TRBD2 (5 bases). CDR3 length: 14 residues. Per the germline V gene, CDR1 is SGDLS and CDR2 is YYNGEE. V was pared by 1 base and J by 1 base, with 7 bases between. For the CDR3, the DNA is TGTGCCAGCAGCGTATCCGGGGGCACAGATACGCAGTATTTT. This translates into CASSVSGGTDTQYF.

This chain connects TRBV12-3 or TRBV12-4 to TRBJ2-3, with D unresolved. V lost 1 base, J lost 1 base, and 12 bases lay in between. The CDR3 runs to 16 residues. As DNA, the CDR3 is TGTGCCAGCAGTTTAGTTGGTCACATTCGCACAGATACGCAGTATTTT. Amino acids: CASSLVGHIRTDTQYF.

This clonotype turned up a few times. V and J are TRBV20-1 and TRBJ2-1, with D uncertain. Trimming took 7 bases from V and 6 from J, leaving 10 bases between them. The CDR3 has 11 amino acids. The germline gives CDR1 DFQATT, CDR2 SNEGSKA (reference sequence). The chain's CDR3 is CSVPPGNEQFF. In DNA, the CDR3 is TGCAGTGTCCCGCCTGGCAATGAGCAGTTCTTC.

This chain joins TRBV5-1 and TRBJ1-1; D unclear. CDR1 is SGHRS, CDR2 YFSETQ, per germline. There are 14 residues in the CDR3. V was pared by 1 base and J by 4 bases, with 11 bases between. CDR3 sequence: CASSLSSLATEAFF. Here the CDR3 DNA reads TGCGCCAGCAGCTTGTCGAGTTTAGCCACTGAAGCTTTCTTT.

CDR3 sequence: CASSRFTWTDGYTF. CDR3 in DNA: TGTGCCAGTAGTCGCTTCACCTGGACAGATGGCTACACCTTC. This sequence joins TRBV7-2 and TRBJ1-2; TRBD1 might be the D (6 bases). This CDR3 has 14 residues. Germline lookup yields CDR1 SGHTA and CDR2 FQGNSA. Between the trimmed V and J ends, which lost 9 bases and 6 bases, there was a span of 20 bases.